This T cell receptor (beta chain) originates from a study of T cells in Graves' hyperthyroidism and ophthalmopathy. This clonotype was counted many times. No antigen is known for it. The diagnoses drew upon clinical symptoms, serum thyroxine and TRAb, thyroid ultrasound and orbital computed tomography. The PBMCs had their origin in 10 ml of fresh peripheral blood. The ends were cut back, 5 bases at V and 7 bases at J, with 15 bases in the middle. Germline V CDR1 and CDR2: MNHNS, SASEGT. This CDR3 has 14 amino acids. Regarding the study as a whole: Model-based prediction identified ophthalmopathy a median about 7 months prior to its onset.

From RNA transcripts, TCR beta CDR3 regions were amplified. First-round RT-PCR with HTBI primers amplified the TCR CDR3 region. One entry per CDR3 protein, called by TCRdb with MiXCR from the multiplex PCR reads. Seen here are 300,000 to 400,000 distinct CDR3 sequences, 18% observed once, and the top ten hold over 35%. Sequencing was carried out using blood. The rearrangement links TRBV6-1 to TRBJ1-5; D is possibly TRBD1 (5 bases). The clonotype comes from a man in his late teens or twenties with Graves' ophthalmopathy. The chain's CDR3 is CASSRGGASQPQHF. CDR3 nucleotides: TGTGCCAGCAGTCGGGGAGGGGCGAGCCAGCCCCAGCATTTT.